These T cell receptor beta chains were read from a single sample in a study of cytomegalovirus exposure and HLA in healthy donors. TCRdb's table, derived via immunoSEQ multiplex PCR, lists solely in-frame clones and lacks some. The sample includes 59,000 or so clones, roughly 87% of them seen just once. The specimen sequenced was PBMCs. Receptor source: a woman under 30 in good health and CMV-seronegative. The CDR3 runs from the conserved cysteine through the conserved F or W. The order of the fields is V gene, CDR3 protein.

TRBV7-6,CASSLAPLGEGYEQYF
TRBV5-1,CASSYDRAVAKNIQYF
TRBV7-6,CASSLEQGISYEQYF
TRBV21-1,CASSKVGTGVLNTEAFF
TRBV9,CASSVAPTSTDTQYF
TRBV13,CASSPSGRNEQFF
TRBV6-5,CASRGAGSLNYGYTF
TRBV28,CASSSPGGGDEQYF
TRBV6-1,CASSGGRGATNEKLFF
TRBV19,CASNWFGFTGVNF
TRBV4-3,CASSRRDRDTGELFF
TRBV9,CASSTREGGTYGYTF
TRBV19,CASSIEFQAPLSGANVLTF
TRBV5-8,CASSLRGNNQPQHF
TRBV7-2,CASSTSGMRNEQFF
TRBV25-1,CASSESPANYGYTF
TRBV11-2,CASSLDASSYNEQFF
TRBV5-1,CASSPEPSGGYNEQFF
TRBV25-1,CASSVGLGVNEQFF
TRBV27,CASRSGAGQPQHF
TRBV5-1,CASSLGGGPTDTQYF
TRBV6-1,CASSELGFSNQPQHF
TRBV4-3,CASSQAAGEGIYEQYF
TRBV4-3,CASSPQGGQIELKEKLFF
TRBV11-2,CASCQGAREKLFF
TRBV9,CASSVDSGDGEQFF
TRBV9,CASSEKGPQGMNTEAFF
TRBV5-6,CASSTGGRIYGYTF
TRBV7-9,CASGQGSYGYTF
TRBV11-2,CASSSGQGAGNTIYF
TRBV11-3,CASSSRSILAGNNEQFF
TRBV5-4,CASSFRVHQTDTQYF
TRBV6-4,CASSDPGGGNEQFF
TRBV5-1,CASSLAFAGGSYEQYF
TRBV28,CASRTGAGELFF
TRBV2,CASSDTGAGTEAFF
TRBV29-1,CSVDIQGAGEKLFF
TRBV7-3,CASSLTGAGDGLRDEQFF
TRBV5-4,CASSAPGQGRNEQFF
TRBV2,CAMGLASNEQFF
TRBV4-2,CASSQVGSGGVGQYF
TRBV13,CASSLSSSGGSGANVLTF
TRBV9,CASGASGSGGETQYF
TRBV5-1,CASSLAQTGHTDTQYF
TRBV18,CASSPSSYNEKLFF
TRBV19,CASSLAGVITDTQYF
TRBV19,CASSTGGWGNTIYF
TRBV27,CASSYRDRGNSPLHF
TRBV28,CASEGRLAGVLNEQFF
TRBV28,CASSFAGAGNQPQHF